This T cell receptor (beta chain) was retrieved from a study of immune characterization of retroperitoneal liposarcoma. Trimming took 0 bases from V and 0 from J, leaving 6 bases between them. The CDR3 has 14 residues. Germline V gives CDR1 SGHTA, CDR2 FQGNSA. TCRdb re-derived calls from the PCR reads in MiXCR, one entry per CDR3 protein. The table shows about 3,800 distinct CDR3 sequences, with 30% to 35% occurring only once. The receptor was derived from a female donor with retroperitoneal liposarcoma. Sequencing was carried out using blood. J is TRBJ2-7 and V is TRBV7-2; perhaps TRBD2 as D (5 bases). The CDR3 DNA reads TGTGCCAGCAGCTTAGCAGGGAGCTCCTACGAGCAGTACTTC. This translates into CASSLAGSSYEQYF.